This passage covers 2 T cell receptor beta chains from one sample sequenced in a study of Tregs in tolerant kidney transplant recipients. Profiled with immunoSEQ multiplex PCR; TCRdb holds only in-frame clones, not every one. In all, the sample yields roughly 6,700 clones. The nonmyeloablative bone marrow transplants came from related graft donors, with transient mixed chimerism. The sequencing here drew on CD4+ T cells from blood (PBMCs), taken 6 months after the transplant. All receptors come from a human patient who received a combined kidney and bone marrow transplant. Some T cells may possibly be graft donor cells.

This clone counts as medium-sized by frequency. The observed sequence ends 3 residues before the CDR3 terminus, with the missing tail filled in from the germline J gene. The chain joins TRBV20-1 to TRBJ2-1; 9 nucleotides agree with TRBD2. The junction had 10 bases not matched to a gene; V was cut back by 5 bases and J by 8 bases. The CDR3 extends over 14 amino acids. Germline V gene sequence: CDR1 DFQATT, CDR2 SNEGSKA (reference sequence). CDR3 protein: CSADSGRIMYEQFF. The DNA read from the CDR3 is TGCAGTGCTGATAGCGGGAGAATCATGTATGAG.

Turning to this clone: The read ends 3 residues before the CDR3 terminus; that terminus is restored from the germline J gene. The chain joins TRBV4-2 to TRBJ1-5, with TRBD1 matching 7 bases. Trimming cost V 1 base and J 7 bases; bases outside gene matches: 10. The length of the CDR3 is 16 residues. Germline CDR1 and CDR2: LGHNA and YNFKEQ. This CDR3 reads CASSQVTGQAGQPQHF. Partial CDR3 DNA: TGTGCCAGCAGCCAAGTAACCGGACAGGCGGGCCAGCCC.